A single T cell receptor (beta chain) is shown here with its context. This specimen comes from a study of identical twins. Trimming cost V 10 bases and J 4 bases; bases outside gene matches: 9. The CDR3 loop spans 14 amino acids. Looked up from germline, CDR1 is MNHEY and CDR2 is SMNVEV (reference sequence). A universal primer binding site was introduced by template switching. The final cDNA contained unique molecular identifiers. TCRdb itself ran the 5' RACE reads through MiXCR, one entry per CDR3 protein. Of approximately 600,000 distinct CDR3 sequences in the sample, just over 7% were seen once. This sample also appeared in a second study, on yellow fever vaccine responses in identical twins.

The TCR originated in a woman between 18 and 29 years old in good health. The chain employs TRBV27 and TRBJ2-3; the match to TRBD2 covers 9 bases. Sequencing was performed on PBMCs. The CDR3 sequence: CAITASGAPDTQYF. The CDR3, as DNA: TGTGCCATCACAGCTAGCGGGGCTCCAGATACGCAGTATTTT.